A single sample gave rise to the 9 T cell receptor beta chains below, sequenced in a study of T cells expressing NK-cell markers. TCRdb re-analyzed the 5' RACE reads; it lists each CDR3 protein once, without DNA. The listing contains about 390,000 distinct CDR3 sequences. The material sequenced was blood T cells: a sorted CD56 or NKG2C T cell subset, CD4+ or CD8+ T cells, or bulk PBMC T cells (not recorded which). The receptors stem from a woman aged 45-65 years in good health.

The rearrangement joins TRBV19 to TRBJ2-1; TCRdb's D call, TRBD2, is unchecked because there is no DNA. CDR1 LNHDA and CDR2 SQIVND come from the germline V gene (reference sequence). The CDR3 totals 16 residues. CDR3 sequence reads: CASSIGGAGGGNEQFF.

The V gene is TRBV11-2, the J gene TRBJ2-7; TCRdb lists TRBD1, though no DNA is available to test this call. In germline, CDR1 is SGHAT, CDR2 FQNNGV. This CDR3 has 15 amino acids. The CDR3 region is CASSLMGQGINEQYF.

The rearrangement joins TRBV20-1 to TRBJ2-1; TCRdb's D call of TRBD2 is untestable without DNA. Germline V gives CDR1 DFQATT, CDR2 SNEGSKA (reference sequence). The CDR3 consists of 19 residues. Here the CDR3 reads CSARDWGLAGRGSYNEQFF.

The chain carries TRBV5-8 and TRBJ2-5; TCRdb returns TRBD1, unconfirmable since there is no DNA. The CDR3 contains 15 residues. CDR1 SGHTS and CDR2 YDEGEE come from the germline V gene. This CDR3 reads CASSHGTPKGETQYF.

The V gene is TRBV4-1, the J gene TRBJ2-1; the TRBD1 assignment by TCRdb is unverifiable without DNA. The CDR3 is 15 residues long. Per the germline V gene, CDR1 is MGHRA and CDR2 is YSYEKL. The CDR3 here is CASSPDRGRNYPQFF.

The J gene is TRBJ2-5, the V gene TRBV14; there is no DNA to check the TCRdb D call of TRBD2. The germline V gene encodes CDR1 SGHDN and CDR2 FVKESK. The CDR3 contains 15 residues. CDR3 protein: CASSPRTSGQETQYF.

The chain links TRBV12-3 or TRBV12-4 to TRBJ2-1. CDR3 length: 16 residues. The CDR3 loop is CASSSRATFSYNEQFF.

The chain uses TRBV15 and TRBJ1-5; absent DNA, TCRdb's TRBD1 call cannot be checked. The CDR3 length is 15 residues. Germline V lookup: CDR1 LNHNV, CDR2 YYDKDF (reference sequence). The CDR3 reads CATSRVRDSPQPQHF.

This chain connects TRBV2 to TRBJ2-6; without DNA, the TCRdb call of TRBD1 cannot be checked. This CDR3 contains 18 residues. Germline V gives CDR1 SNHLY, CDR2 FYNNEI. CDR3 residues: CASSRRQVGGSGANVLTF.